The next 5 T cell receptor beta chains were all read from a single sample in a study of blood T cell repertoires in COVID-19. Clones were read by immunoSEQ multiplex PCR, and TCRdb kept only the in-frame ones, dropping some. This table has about 110,000 clones, roughly 85% appearing once. Sequencing input: peripheral blood. Receptor source: a human donor in a cohort sampled during active COVID-19.

V and J are TRBV3-1 (or the pseudogene TRBV3-2) and TRBJ2-3, with unresolved D. The CDR3 totals 17 residues. Germline-derived CDR1 and CDR2 are LGHDT and YNNKEL (reference sequence). Trimming cost V 4 bases and J 1 base, with 18 bases left between them. For the CDR3, the DNA is TGTGCCAGCAGCCCCCCCGGAGAGGTTCAAGGCACAGATACGCAGTATTTT. It specifies CASSPPGEVQGTDTQYF.

This chain joins TRBV12-3 or TRBV12-4 and TRBJ1-2, with D tentatively TRBD1 (6 bases). Trimming removed 5 bases from V and 4 bases from J, with 11 bases in between. There are 13 residues in the CDR3. In DNA form, the CDR3 reads TGTGCCAGCAGTCTCGGACAGAGCTATGGCTACACCTTC. It is translated as CASSLGQSYGYTF.

J is TRBJ1-1 and V is TRBV7-9; D remains unclear. The CDR3 spans 13 residues. Germline V gives CDR1 SEHNR, CDR2 FQNEAQ (reference sequence). Trimming cost V 3 bases and J 2 bases, with 7 bases left between them. CDR3 in DNA: TGTGCCAGCAGCTTTGCAGGAAACACTGAAGCTTTCTTT. Translation gives CASSFAGNTEAFF.

The chain carries TRBV18 and TRBJ2-1; 10 nucleotides match TRBD2. The CDR3 is 16 residues long. In germline, CDR1 is KGHSH, CDR2 LQKENI. The J segment lost 9 bases and the V segment lost 3 bases, leaving 11 bases of the junction unmatched. CDR3 nucleotides: TGTGCCAGCTCACCTGGACTAGCGGCTACGGGCGGTGAGCAGTTCTTC. As protein: CASSPGLAATGGEQFF.

This chain connects TRBV5-1 to TRBJ1-1, with D possibly TRBD1 on 5 matching bases. CDR1 is SGHRS and CDR2 is YFSETQ in the germline V gene. The CDR3 extends over 14 amino acids. V lost 0 bases and J lost 4, with 10 bases in between. The DNA of the CDR3 is TGCGCCAGCAGCTTGGAGGGGTTTGGCACTGAAGCTTTCTTT. Amino acid sequence: CASSLEGFGTEAFF.